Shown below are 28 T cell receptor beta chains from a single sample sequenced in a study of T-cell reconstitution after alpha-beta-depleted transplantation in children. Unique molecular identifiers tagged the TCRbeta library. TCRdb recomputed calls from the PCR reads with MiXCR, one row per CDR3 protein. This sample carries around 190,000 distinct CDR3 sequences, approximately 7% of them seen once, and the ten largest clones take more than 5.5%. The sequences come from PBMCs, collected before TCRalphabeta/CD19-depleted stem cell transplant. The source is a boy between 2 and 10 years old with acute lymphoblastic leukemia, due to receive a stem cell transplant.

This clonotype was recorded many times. CDR3 residues: CASSLGGTEDNEQYF. CDR3 DNA: TGTGCCAGCAGTTTGGGGGGGACAGAGGATAACGAGCAGTACTTC. The chain is built from TRBV28 and TRBJ2-7; D possibly uses TRBD1 or TRBD2 (7 bases each). Per the germline V gene, CDR1 is MDHEN and CDR2 is SYDVKM. The CDR3 has 15 residues. Trimming removed 3 bases at V and 5 bases at J, with 17 bases between. The variable domain in full, with the rest retrieved from reference TRBV28 and TRBJ2-7, is DVKVTQSSRYLVKRTGEKVFLECVQDMDHENMFWYRQDPGLGLRLIYFSYDVKMKEKGDIPEGYSVSREKKERFSLILESASTNQTSMYLCASSLGGTEDNEQYFGPGTRLTVT.

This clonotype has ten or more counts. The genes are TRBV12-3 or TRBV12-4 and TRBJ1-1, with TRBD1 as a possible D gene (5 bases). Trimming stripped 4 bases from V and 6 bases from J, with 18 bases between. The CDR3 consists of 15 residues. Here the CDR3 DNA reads TGTGCCAGCAGTTCCCCCGGGGGTACCGAGGCTGAAGCTTTCTTT. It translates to CASSSPGGTEAEAFF.

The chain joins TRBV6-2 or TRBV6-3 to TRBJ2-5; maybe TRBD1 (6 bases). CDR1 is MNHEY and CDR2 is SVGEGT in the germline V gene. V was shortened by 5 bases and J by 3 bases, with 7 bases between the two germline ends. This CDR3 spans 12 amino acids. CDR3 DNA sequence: TGTGCCAGCAGTAGACAGGAAGAGACCCAGTACTTC. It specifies CASSRQEETQYF.

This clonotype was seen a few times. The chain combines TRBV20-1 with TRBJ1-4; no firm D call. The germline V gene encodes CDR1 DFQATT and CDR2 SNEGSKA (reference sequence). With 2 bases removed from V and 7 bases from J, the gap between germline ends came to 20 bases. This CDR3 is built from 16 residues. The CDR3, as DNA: TGCAGTGCTAGAACCCATGCAGAGGCCGCCTTTGAAAAACTGTTTTTT. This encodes CSARTHAEAAFEKLFF.

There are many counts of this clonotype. CDR3 nucleotide sequence: TGTGCCAGCAGTTTCCCTGAAACAGATACGCAGTATTTT. This gives the protein CASSFPETDTQYF. This chain joins TRBV28 and TRBJ2-3; D gene uncertain. The germline V gene encodes CDR1 MDHEN and CDR2 SYDVKM. The CDR3 sequence is 13 residues long. Trimming stripped 3 bases from V and 3 bases from J, with 7 bases between.

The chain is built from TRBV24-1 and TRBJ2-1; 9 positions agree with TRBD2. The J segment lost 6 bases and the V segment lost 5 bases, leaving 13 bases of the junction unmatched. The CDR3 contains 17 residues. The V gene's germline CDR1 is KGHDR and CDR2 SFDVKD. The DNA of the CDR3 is TGTGCCACCAGTGGCATCTCGTTGCGGGAGGGAGGCAATGAGCAGTTCTTC. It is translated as CATSGISLREGGNEQFF.

Here the CDR3 DNA reads TGCGCCAGCAGCCCACCGGGACAGAGAGAGACCCAGTACTTC. Amino acid sequence: CASSPPGQRETQYF. The chain recombines TRBV5-1 with TRBJ2-5, with 7 bases that match TRBD1. The V gene end was trimmed by 4 bases and the J gene end by 4 bases; junction bases not matched to a gene: 7. This CDR3 contains 14 residues. The germline V gene encodes CDR1 SGHRS and CDR2 YFSETQ.

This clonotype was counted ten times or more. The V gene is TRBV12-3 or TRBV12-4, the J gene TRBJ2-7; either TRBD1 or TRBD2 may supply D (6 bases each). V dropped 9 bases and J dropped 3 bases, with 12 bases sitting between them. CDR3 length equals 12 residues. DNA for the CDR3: TGTGCCAGTACAAGGGGGGTCTACGAGCAGTACTTC. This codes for CASTRGVYEQYF.

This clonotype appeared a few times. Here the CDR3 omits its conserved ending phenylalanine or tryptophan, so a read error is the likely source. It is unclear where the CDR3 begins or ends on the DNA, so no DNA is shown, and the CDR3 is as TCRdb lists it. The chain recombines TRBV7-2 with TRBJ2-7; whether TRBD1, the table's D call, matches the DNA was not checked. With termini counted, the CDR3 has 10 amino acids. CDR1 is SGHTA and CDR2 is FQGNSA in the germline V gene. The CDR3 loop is CASSLGPPLD.

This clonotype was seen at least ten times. For the CDR3, the DNA is TGCGCCAGCAGCTTCTCGGGAGGGCCCCAACGCTACGAGCAGTACTTC. Amino acids: CASSFSGGPQRYEQYF. The chain uses TRBV5-1 and TRBJ2-7; 8 nucleotides line up with TRBD2. With 2 bases clipped from V and 3 bases from J, the junction kept 10 bases outside the gene matches. CDR3 length equals 16 residues. CDR1 and CDR2 (germline): SGHRS, YFSETQ.

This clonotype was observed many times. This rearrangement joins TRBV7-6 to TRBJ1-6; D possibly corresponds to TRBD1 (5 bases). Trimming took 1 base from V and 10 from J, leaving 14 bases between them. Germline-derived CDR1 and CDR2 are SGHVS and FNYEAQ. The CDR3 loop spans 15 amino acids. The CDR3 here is CASSLGGPPESPLHF. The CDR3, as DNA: TGTGCCAGCAGCTTAGGGGGACCCCCTGAATCACCCCTCCACTTT. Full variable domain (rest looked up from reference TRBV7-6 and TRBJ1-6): GAGVSQSPRYKVTKRGQDVALRCDPISGHVSLYWYRQALGQGPEFLTYFNYEAQQDKSGLPNDRFSAERPEGSISTLTIQRTEQRDSAMYRCASSLGGPPESPLHFGNGTRLTVT.

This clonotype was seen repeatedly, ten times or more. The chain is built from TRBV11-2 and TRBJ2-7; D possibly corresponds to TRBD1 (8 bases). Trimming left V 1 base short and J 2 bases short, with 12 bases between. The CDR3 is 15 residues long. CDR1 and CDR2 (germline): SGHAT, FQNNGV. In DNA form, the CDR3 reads TGTGCCAGCAGCTTAGGACAGGGGAGGGCCTACGAGCAGTACTTC. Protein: CASSLGQGRAYEQYF.

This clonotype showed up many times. CDR3 coding DNA: TGTGCCAGCAGTCCCGCCCGGGAGCCTAGTCGCAATGAGCAGTTCTTC. The encoded protein is CASSPAREPSRNEQFF. The J gene is TRBJ2-1, the V gene TRBV28; tentatively, D is TRBD2 (6 bases). Trimming took off 5 bases at V and 6 bases at J, with 20 bases between the two ends. The V gene's germline CDR1 is MDHEN and CDR2 SYDVKM. CDR3 length equals 16 residues.

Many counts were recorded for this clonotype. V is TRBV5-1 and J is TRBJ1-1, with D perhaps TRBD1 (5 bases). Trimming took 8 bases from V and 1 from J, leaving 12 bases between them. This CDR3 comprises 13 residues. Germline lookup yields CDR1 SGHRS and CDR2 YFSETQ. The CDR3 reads CASKQVGNTEAFF. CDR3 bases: TGCGCCAGTAAACAGGTGGGGAACACTGAAGCTTTCTTT.

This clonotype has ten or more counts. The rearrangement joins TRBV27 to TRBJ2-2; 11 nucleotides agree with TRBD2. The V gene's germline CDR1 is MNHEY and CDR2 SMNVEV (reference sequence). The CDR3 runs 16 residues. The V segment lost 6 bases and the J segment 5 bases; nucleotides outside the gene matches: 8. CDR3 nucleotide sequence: TGTGCCAGCAGGAGGATAGCGGGAGGGCCGACCGGGGAGCTGTTTTTT. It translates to CASRRIAGGPTGELFF.

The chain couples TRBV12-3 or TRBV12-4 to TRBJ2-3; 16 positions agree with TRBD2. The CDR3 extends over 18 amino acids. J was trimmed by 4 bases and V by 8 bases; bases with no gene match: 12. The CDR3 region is CASCPTSGLAGGADTQYF. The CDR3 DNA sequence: TGTGCCAGCTGCCCTACGTCGGGACTAGCGGGAGGGGCAGATACGCAGTATTTT.

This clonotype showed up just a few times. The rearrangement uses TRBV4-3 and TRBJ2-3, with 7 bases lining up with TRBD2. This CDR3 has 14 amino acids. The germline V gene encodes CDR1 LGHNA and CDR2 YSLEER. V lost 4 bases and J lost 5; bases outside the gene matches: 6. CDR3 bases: TGCGCCAGCAGCCTTTTTTTAGCGGGAGATACGCAGTATTTT. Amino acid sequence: CASSLFLAGDTQYF.

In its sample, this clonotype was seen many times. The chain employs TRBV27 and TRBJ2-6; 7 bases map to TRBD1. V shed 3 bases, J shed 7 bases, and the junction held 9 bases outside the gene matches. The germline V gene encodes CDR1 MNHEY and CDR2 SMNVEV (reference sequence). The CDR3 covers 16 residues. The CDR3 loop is CASSLRDSLGANVLTF. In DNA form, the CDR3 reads TGTGCCAGCAGTTTGAGGGACAGTCTCGGTGCCAACGTCCTGACTTTC.

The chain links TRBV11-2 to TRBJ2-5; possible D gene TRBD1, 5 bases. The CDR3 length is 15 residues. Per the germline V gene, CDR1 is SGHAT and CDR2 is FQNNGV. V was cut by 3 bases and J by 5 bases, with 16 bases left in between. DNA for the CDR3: TGTGCCAGCAGCTTCGCCCAGGGTTGGTGGGAGACCCAGTACTTC. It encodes CASSFAQGWWETQYF.

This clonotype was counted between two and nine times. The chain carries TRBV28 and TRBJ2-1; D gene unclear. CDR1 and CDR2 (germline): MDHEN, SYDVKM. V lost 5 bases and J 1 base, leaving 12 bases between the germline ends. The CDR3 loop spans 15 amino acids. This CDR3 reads CASSPLLLSYNEQFF. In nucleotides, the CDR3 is TGTGCCAGCAGTCCCCTCTTGTTGTCCTACAATGAGCAGTTCTTC.

The CDR3 reads CASSVDSLGGGELFF. In DNA form, the CDR3 reads TGCGCCAGCAGCGTGGACTCCCTAGGGGGCGGGGAGCTGTTTTTT. The chain recombines TRBV5-1 with TRBJ2-2; D possibly corresponds to TRBD1 (6 bases). The length of the CDR3 is 15 residues. CDR1 SGHRS and CDR2 YFSETQ come from the germline V gene. Trimming stripped 4 bases from V and 7 bases from J, with 17 bases between.

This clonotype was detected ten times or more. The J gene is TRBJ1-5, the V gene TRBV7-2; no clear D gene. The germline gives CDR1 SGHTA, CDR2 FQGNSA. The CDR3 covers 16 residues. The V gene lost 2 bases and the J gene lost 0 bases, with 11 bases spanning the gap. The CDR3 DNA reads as TGTGCCAGCAGCTTAACTTTGGGTTATAGCAATCAGCCCCAGCATTTT. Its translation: CASSLTLGYSNQPQHF.

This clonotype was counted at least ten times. In nucleotides, the CDR3 is TGTGCCATCAGTCAGAGCGGGGGCACAGATACGCAGTATTTT. Translating it yields CAISQSGGTDTQYF. The J gene is TRBJ2-3, the V gene TRBV10-3, with 7 bases identical to TRBD2. The CDR3 consists of 14 residues. J lost 1 base, V lost 5 bases, and 3 bases had no gene match. The germline gives CDR1 ENHRY, CDR2 SYGVKD.

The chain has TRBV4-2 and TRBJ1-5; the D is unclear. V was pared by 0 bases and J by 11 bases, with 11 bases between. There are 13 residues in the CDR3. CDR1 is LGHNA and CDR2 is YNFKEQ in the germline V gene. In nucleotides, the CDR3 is TGTGCCAGCAGCCAAGACGTTTCCGCGGCCCAGCATTTT. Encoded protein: CASSQDVSAAQHF.

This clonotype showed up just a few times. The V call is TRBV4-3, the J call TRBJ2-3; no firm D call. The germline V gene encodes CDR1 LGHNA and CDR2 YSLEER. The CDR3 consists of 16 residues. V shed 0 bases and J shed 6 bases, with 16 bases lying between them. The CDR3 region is CASSQDLWSAADTQYF. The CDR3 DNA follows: TGCGCCAGCAGCCAAGATCTATGGTCGGCAGCCGATACGCAGTATTTT.

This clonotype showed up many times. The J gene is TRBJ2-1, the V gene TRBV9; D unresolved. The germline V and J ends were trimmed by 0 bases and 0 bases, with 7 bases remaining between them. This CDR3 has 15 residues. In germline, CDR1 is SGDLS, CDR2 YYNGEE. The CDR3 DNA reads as TGTGCCAGCAGCGTAGGTAGAAACTCCTACAATGAGCAGTTCTTC. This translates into CASSVGRNSYNEQFF.

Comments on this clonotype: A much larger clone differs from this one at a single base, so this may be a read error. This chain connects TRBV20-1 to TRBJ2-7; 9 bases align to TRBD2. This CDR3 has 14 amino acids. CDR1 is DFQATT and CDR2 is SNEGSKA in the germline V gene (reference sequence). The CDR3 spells CCASPPAGLAEQYF. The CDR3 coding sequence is TGCTGTGCTAGCCCGCCGGCCGGACTAGCGGAGCAGTACTTC.

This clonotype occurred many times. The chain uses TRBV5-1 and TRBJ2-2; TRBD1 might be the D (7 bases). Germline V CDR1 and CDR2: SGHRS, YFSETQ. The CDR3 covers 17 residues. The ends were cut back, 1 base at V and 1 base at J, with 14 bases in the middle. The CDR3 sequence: CASSLKAQGGNTGELFF. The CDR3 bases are TGCGCCAGCAGCTTGAAGGCCCAGGGGGGGAACACCGGGGAGCTGTTTTTT.